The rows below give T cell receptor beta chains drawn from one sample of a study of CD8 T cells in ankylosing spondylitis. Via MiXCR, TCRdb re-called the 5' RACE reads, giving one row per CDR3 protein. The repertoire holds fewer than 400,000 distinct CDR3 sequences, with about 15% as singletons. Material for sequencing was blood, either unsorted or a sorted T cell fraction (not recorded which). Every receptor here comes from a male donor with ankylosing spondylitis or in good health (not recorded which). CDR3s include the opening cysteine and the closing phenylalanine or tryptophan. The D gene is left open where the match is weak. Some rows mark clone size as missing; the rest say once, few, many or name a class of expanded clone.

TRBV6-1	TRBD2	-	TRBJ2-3	CASATGTSGWTSTDTQYF	TGTGCCAGCGCCACAGGGACTAGCGGGTGGACTAGCACAGATACGCAGTATTTT
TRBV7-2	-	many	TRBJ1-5	CASSLFFGGPQHF	TGTGCCAGCAGCTTATTTTTCGGCGGACCCCAGCATTTT
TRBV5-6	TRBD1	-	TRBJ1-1	CASSLKVGRGLTTNTEAFF	TGTGCCAGCAGCTTGAAAGTGGGCAGGGGGTTAACTACTAACACTGAAGCTTTCTTT
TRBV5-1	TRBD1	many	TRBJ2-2	CASSSNGQGNTGELFF	TGCGCCAGCAGCTCTAACGGACAGGGCAACACCGGGGAGCTGTTTTTT
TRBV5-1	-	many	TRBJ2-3	CASSLGARTDTQYF	TGCGCCAGCAGCTTGGGGGCGCGGACAGATACGCAGTATTTT
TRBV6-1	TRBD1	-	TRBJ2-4	CASSVNPGTADF	TGTGCCAGCAGTGTGAACCCCGGGACAGCCGACTTC
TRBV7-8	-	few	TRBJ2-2	CASGGAGTGELFF	TGTGCCAGCGGGGGGGCAGGTACCGGGGAGCTGTTTTTT
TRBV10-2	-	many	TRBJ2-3	CATRWSGGTDTQYF	TGCGCCACCAGGTGGAGCGGCGGCACAGATACGCAGTATTTT
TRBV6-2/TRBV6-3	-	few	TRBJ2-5	CASSYGAAGYQETQYF	TGTGCCAGCAGTTACGGGGCGGCGGGATATCAAGAGACCCAGTACTTC
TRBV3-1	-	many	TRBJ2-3	CASSQGASTDTQYF	TGTGCCAGCAGCCAAGGAGCTAGCACAGATACGCAGTATTTT
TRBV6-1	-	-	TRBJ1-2	CASSEVLGGPYGYTF	TGTGCCAGCAGTGAGGTCCTCGGGGGCCCCTATGGCTACACCTTC
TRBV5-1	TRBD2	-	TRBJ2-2	CASSSGLAGGNTGELFF	TGCGCCAGCAGCTCGGGACTAGCGGGGGGTAACACCGGGGAGCTGTTTTTT
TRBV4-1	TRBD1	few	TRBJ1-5	CASSRNGQADQPQHF	TGCGCCAGCAGCCGTAATGGACAGGCCGATCAGCCCCAGCATTTT
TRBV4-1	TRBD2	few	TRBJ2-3	CASSRSGLAGNADTQYF	TGCGCCAGCAGCCGTTCCGGACTAGCGGGAAACGCAGATACGCAGTATTTT
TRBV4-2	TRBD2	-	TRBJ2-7	CASSQDYEAGAQRQYF	TGTGCCAGCAGCCAAGATTACGAAGCGGGAGCGCAGAGGCAGTACTTC
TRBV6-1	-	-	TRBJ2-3	CASSDRGHTDTQYF	TGTGCCAGCAGTGACAGGGGCCACACAGATACGCAGTATTTT
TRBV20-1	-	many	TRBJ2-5	CSAVKTRMEAETQYF	TGCAGTGCTGTCAAGACTAGGATGGAAGCAGAGACCCAGTACTTC
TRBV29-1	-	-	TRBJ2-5	CSVERTGSPSETQYF	TGCAGCGTTGAACGAACAGGGTCGCCTTCTGAGACCCAGTACTTC
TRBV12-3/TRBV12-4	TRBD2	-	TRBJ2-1	CASTPRLAGGEQFF	TGTGCCAGCACCCCAAGACTAGCGGGGGGGGAGCAGTTCTTC
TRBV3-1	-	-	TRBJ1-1	CASRTDGRAFF	TGTGCCAGCAGAACAGACGGAAGAGCTTTCTTT
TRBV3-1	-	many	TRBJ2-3	CASSQEGRGRTDTQYF	TGTGCCAGCAGCCAAGAGGGACGGGGGCGGACAGATACGCAGTATTTT
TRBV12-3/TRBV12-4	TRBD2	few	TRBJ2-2	CASSFGGSDLTGELFF	TGTGCCAGCAGTTTCGGCGGGAGTGATCTGACCGGGGAGCTGTTTTTT
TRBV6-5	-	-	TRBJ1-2	CASSYSTTGRYGYTF	TGTGCCAGCAGTTACTCGACAACGGGGCGGTATGGCTACACCTTC
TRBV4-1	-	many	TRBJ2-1	CASSQDLGFYNEQFF	TGCGCCAGCAGCCAAGATCTGGGTTTCTACAATGAGCAGTTCTTC
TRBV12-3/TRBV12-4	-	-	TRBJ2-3	CASREVTDTQYF	TGTGCCAGCAGGGAGGTCACAGATACGCAGTATTTT
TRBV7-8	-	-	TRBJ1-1	CASSSLNHRDTNTEAFF	TGTGCCAGCAGCTCTCTGAACCACCGGGACACGAACACTGAAGCTTTCTTT
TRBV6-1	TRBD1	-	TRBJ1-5	CASSPSDRGYNQPQHF	TGTGCCAGCAGTCCCTCCGACAGGGGGTACAATCAGCCCCAGCATTTT
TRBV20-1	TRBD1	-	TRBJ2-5	CSASRGQETQYF	TGCAGTGCTAGCAGGGGGCAAGAGACCCAGTACTTC
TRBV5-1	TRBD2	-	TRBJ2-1	CASSLIAGSYNEQFF	TGCGCCAGCAGCTTGATAGCGGGGAGCTACAATGAGCAGTTCTTC
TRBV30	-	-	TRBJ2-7	CAWTPPGLFSSYEQYF	TGTGCCTGGACTCCTCCAGGACTATTCAGCTCCTACGAGCAGTACTTC
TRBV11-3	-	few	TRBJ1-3	CASSLAGVYGNTIYF	TGTGCCAGCAGCTTGGCAGGGGTGTATGGAAACACCATATATTTT
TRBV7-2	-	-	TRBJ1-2	CASSLGGFYGYTF	TGTGCCAGCAGCCTGGGGGGGTTCTATGGCTACACCTTC
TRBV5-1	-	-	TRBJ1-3	CASSPGTPLSGNTIYF	TGCGCCAGCAGCCCCGGGACGCCTCTCTCTGGAAACACCATATATTTT
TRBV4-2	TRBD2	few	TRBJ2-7	CASSLREGPSSYEQYF	TGTGCCAGCAGCCTGCGGGAGGGGCCGAGCTCCTACGAGCAGTACTTC
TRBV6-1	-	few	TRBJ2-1	CASSDFGPSVEFF	TGTGCCAGCAGTGATTTTGGTCCTAGCGTTGAGTTCTTC
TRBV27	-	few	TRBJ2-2	CASKVASTNTGELFF	TGTGCCAGCAAAGTCGCCAGCACAAACACCGGGGAGCTGTTTTTT
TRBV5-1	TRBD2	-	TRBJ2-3	CASSSGTSGADTQYF	TGCGCCAGCAGTTCCGGGACTAGCGGGGCAGATACGCAGTATTTT
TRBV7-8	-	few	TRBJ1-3	CASSGTGTGNTIYF	TGTGCCAGCAGCGGAACAGGGACTGGAAACACCATATATTTT
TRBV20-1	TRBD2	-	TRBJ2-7	CSAVRLAAEQYF	TGCAGTGCGGTTAGACTAGCGGCCGAGCAGTACTTC
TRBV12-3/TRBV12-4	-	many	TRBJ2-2	CASRNADLNTGELFF	TGTGCCAGCCGGAATGCGGATCTGAACACCGGGGAGCTGTTTTTT
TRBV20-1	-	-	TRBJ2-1	CSARAPVSGLNYNEQFF	TGCAGTGCTAGAGCCCCTGTATCGGGACTTAACTACAATGAGCAGTTCTTC
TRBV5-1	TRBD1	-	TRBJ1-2	CASSSDRGKVGYTF	TGCGCCAGCAGCTCCGACAGGGGAAAGGTTGGCTACACCTTC
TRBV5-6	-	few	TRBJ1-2	CASTLGGNYGYTF	TGTGCCAGCACTTTGGGAGGAAACTATGGCTACACCTTC